This TCR beta chain was captured by sequencing in a study of T cells after yellow fever vaccination. Study overall: Preparation of fractions with low cell numbers was performed using SMART-Seq v4 Ultra Low Input. Findings and limits, study-wide: Abundant clonotypes (contaminants from the bulk population) could be present in FACS-sorted repertoires. Most primary-vaccination clones reappeared after the booster (96% CD4, more than 70% CD8).

The CDR3 covers 13 residues. V gave up 5 bases and J gave up 0 bases, with 8 bases separating them. Germline CDR1 reads MNHEY; CDR2 reads SVGAGI. Concerning this clonotype itself: The antigen is not known.

UMIs and a universal primer site were added when TCR cDNA was made by 5'RACE template switching. A single record per CDR3 protein comes from TCRdb applying MiXCR to the 5' RACE reads. Of around 500,000 distinct CDR3 sequences listed, about a fifth are singletons. The TCR comes from a man aged 18-30 years who received the YFV17D yellow fever vaccine. The sample consisted of PBMCs, taken 20 to 25 days after the first yellow fever vaccination. The V and J genes are TRBV6-5 and TRBJ2-7; D ambiguous. CDR3 residues: CASSTRRSYEQYF. CDR3 sequence (DNA): TGTGCCAGCAGTACTCGGCGCTCCTACGAGCAGTACTTC.